These 2 T cell receptor beta chains originate from one sample sequenced in a study of T cells after yellow fever vaccination. TCRdb passed the 5' RACE reads through MiXCR, listing each CDR3 protein once. The data show around 350,000 distinct CDR3 sequences, 6.2% seen once. This specimen consisted of PBMCs, obtained 5 days after the yellow fever booster vaccination. These receptors were collected from a man aged 25-45 years who received the YFV17D yellow fever vaccine.

V gene TRBV5-4 combines with J gene TRBJ2-7, with 10 nucleotides matching TRBD1. The V gene's germline CDR1 is SGHNT and CDR2 YYREEE (reference sequence). Trimming cost V 7 bases and J 2 bases; bases outside gene matches: 9. The CDR3 consists of 15 residues. CDR3 sequence (DNA): TGTGCCAGCCGTCAGGGACAGGGGCGCACCTACGAGCAGTACTTC. As protein: CASRQGQGRTYEQYF.

The chain recombines TRBV20-1 with TRBJ2-3, with 7 nucleotides matching TRBD2. CDR3 length: 16 amino acids. Germline V lookup: CDR1 DFQATT, CDR2 SNEGSKA (reference sequence). Unmatched junction bases numbered 9, after V lost 1 base and J lost 2 bases. CDR3 coding DNA: TGCAGTGCTAGAGGGAGGCCTAGCGGACCCACAGATACGCAGTATTTT. The encoded protein is CSARGRPSGPTDTQYF.